These T cell receptor beta chains were read from a single sample in a study of CD8 T cells in ankylosing spondylitis. TCRdb ran MiXCR on the 5' RACE reads and lists one entry per CDR3 protein. The sample carries about 150,000 distinct CDR3 sequences, under 45% recorded once. The sample taken for sequencing was synovial fluid, either unsorted or a sorted T cell fraction (not recorded which). Receptors originate from a male donor with ankylosing spondylitis. Each CDR3 is given with its conserved first and last residue.

TRBV16	TRBJ1-2	CASSQSRRGRFRDGYTF
TRBV12-3/TRBV12-4	TRBJ1-1	CASSSRTGITEAFF
TRBV4-3	TRBJ2-1	CASSQEVGGLHSLEQFF
TRBV12-3/TRBV12-4	TRBJ2-3	CASSLPGLAGGPDTDTQYF
TRBV4-3	TRBJ2-7	CASSQESGSGYEQYF
TRBV12-3/TRBV12-4	TRBJ2-1	CASSQLPAYPHNEQFF
TRBV30	TRBJ1-2	CAYIDRTQGHYGYTF
TRBV12-3/TRBV12-4	TRBJ1-1	CASSLAYAGNTEAFF
TRBV20-1	TRBJ2-7	CSAGPGLAGAYEQYF
TRBV27	TRBJ2-7	CASSPYPGQYDEQYF
TRBV6-1	TRBJ2-2	CATPGQNTGELFF
TRBV3-1	TRBJ2-5	CASSHYPGTGVETQYF
TRBV9	TRBJ1-1	CASSVSGGLGTEAFF
TRBV7-9	TRBJ1-4	CASSARWATNEKLFF
TRBV7-2	TRBJ1-4	CASSSLDEGGEKLFF
TRBV18	TRBJ2-1	CASSPASQPTYNEQFF
TRBV6-1	TRBJ2-7	CASSEVAGDISYEQYF
TRBV20-1	TRBJ2-3	CSARVWQREISTDTQYF
TRBV6-1	TRBJ2-6	CASSEAKGSGANVLTF
TRBV6-2/TRBV6-3	TRBJ2-1	CASSYWGLAGAQPYNEQFF
TRBV27	TRBJ2-7	CASSSESKGQETYEQYF
TRBV5-1	TRBJ1-1	CASSRGDREVWTEAFF
TRBV11-2	TRBJ2-1	CASSRGVATYNEQFF
TRBV28	TRBJ2-3	CASSLELAGGKDTQYF
TRBV28	TRBJ2-2	CASSLPPGQGKTGELFF
TRBV11-1	TRBJ2-5	CASSLEGGLIPLQETQYF
TRBV11-2	TRBJ1-2	CASMSLSAQGYGYTF
TRBV27	TRBJ2-4	CASSIPDRNIQYF
TRBV5-1	TRBJ1-1	CASSFYSGTEAFF
TRBV9	TRBJ2-7	CASSVGVVSHEQYF
TRBV5-8	TRBJ2-7	CASRGGTEQYF